The T cell receptor beta chain under discussion was sequenced for a study of blood T cells in healthy people across ages (dated by TCRdb to the mid-2010s). Regarding the complete study: In model experiments, template switching captured roughly one uniquely barcoded TCR beta cDNA molecule for every two T cells. Using deep sequencing normalized with unique cDNA molecular identifiers, the study measured how TCR beta repertoire diversity changes with age. Four age groups were formed from the donors: young (average approximately 16 years), middle-aged (around 39), aged (around 62) and long-lived (around 82). To avoid experimental bias, donors of different ages were randomly spread across the sequencing lanes. Two additional independent replicas of 1 million unique cDNA reads from the same blood draw were analyzed for two donors (one aged 18 to 30 and one aged 80 or older).

The 39 donors, aged about 6 to 100 years, were systemically healthy Caucasian individuals from Russia. About 9.1 milliliters of peripheral blood were collected from each donor into EDTA-treated Vacutainer tubes. PBMCs were isolated by Ficoll-Paque density-gradient centrifugation, with at least 7 million obtained per sample. Total RNA was extracted from PBMCs with Trizol reagent, with at least 5.5 micrograms obtained per sample. For every donor, an aliquot of PBMCs went through flow cytometry to measure the percentages of naive CD45RAhigh/CD27high T cells. Libraries came from 5' RACE. This sample was sequenced with an Illumina HiSeq 2500. A second PCR of about 6 to 12 cycles was run with a J-beta primer mix and a sample-barcoded 5' primer. A unique molecular identifier was introduced onto each TCR beta cDNA molecule by a template-switch 5' adaptor carrying 12 random nucleotides. Each sample yielded at least 3 million CDR3-containing paired-end reads. All of the RNA was converted into first-strand cDNA using the Mint cDNA synthesis kit, with a TRBC-specific oligonucleotide serving as the primer. All cDNA was treated with uracil-DNA glycosylase and then went through a first 18-cycle PCR with the universal primers M1SS and BC2_uni_R. The study's processing was this. Each sample was normalized by randomly selecting 1 million high-quality reads, each carrying a distinct molecular identifier. Reads sharing molecular identifiers were discarded rather than binned into consensus sequences. MiTCR, set to a Q25 quality threshold and the strictest error-elimination algorithm, was used for CDR3 identification, clonotype clustering and error correction. A nonparametric unseen species model with Euler transformation was used to estimate lower-bound total TCR beta diversity. TCRdb reanalyzed the raw reads on its own, using fastp at Q25 for trimming and MiXCR for clone calling, and kept in-frame beta chains. Each CDR3 protein appears once, grouped with its most common genes and DNA. None of the V and J calls come from the authors' own analysis; TCRdb made them. For this sample there are approximately 1.5 million distinct CDR3 sequences; around 36% appear just once. Clones ranked in the top ten supply around 11% of the sample.

Study-wide findings and limitations: Bulk unsorted PBMC profiling prevented conclusive comparison of naive and antigen-experienced compartments. Observed TCR beta diversity correlated strongly with the percentage of naive T cells measured by flow cytometry. Donor CMV infection status was unknown, potentially confounding age-related changes in expanded clonotypes. Compared with the aged group, more naive CD4+ T cells, fewer expanded clones and increased TCR diversity were shown by the long-lived group, suggesting age selection. Observed TCR beta diversity per million T cells fell roughly linearly with age, and a significant reduction was already apparent by age around 36. Estimates of total diversity from one million sequenced T cells were regarded as lower bounds and underestimates.

This clonotype was counted between two and nine times. Its antigen is unknown. There are no base qualities to consult, and no much larger clone falls within one base. The germline V gene gives CDR1 as SQVTM and CDR2 as ANQGSEA. The CDR3 sequence holds 13 residues, the cysteine and phenylalanine included. Of all the DNA, just the CDR3 is kept, 39 bases in frame from base 1. V lost 5 bases and J lost 8 bases; the stretch between them is 16 bases long. This clonotype originated in a woman aged 30 to 39 in good health. Recombination joined TRBV29-1 with TRBJ2-1; no D gene is confidently identified. The sample consisted of blood. The CDR3 region: CSVRHILGDEQFF. The sequenced DNA: TGCAGCGTTCGTCACATCCTGGGCGATGAGCAGTTCTTC.